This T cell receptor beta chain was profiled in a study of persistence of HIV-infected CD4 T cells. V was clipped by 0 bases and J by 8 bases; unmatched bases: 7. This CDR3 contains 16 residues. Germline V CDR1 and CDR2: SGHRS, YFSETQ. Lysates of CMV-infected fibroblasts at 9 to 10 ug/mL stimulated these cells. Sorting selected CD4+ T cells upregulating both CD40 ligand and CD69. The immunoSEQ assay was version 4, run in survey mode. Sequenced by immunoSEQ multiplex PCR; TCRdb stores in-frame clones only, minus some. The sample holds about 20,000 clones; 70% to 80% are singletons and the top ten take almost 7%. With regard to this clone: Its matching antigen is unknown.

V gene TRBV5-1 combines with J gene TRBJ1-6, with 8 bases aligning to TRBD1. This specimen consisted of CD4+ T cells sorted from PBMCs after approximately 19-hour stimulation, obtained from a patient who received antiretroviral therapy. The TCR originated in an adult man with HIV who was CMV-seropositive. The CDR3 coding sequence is TGCGCCAGCAGCTTGGTGGGACAGGAGCTGCATTCACCCCTCCACTTT. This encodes CASSLVGQELHSPLHF.